The 12 T cell receptor beta chains below come from one sample, sequenced in a study of siplizumab effects on memory and regulatory T cells (dated by TCRdb to the late 2010s). To prepare the library, the immunoSEQ multiplex PCR assay was applied. This immuneACCESS table, as held by TCRdb, lists in-frame sequences with V and J called but not all clones. Of the missing ones, under half trace to an unresolved V gene in checked studies; the others have no known cause. This sample has approximately 16,000 clones in its table, and roughly 40% of those were observed once. Roughly 7% of the sample is held by the ten biggest clonotypes. Mixed lymphocyte reaction cells were cocultured at 37°C for approximately 6 days. These TCRs' antigens remain unknown. Sequenced sample: CFSE-low (dividing) CD4+ T cells sorted from an allogeneic mixed lymphocyte reaction. Receptors originate from a human donor in good health; the cells came from an allogeneic mixed lymphocyte reaction. Some clones in this sample may be carry-over from other donors' samples.

The J gene is TRBJ2-3, the V gene TRBV9, with 7 bases fitting TRBD2. CDR1 and CDR2 (germline): SGDLS, YYNGEE. This CDR3 contains 15 residues. V shed 3 bases, J shed 0 bases, and the junction held 4 bases outside the gene matches. The CDR3 spells CASSGSGLSTDTQYF. DNA for the CDR3: TGTGCCAGCAGCGGTAGCGGGTTGAGCACAGATACGCAGTATTTT.

V is TRBV6-5 and J is TRBJ1-1; D not certain. Germline V gives CDR1 MNHEY, CDR2 SVGAGI. Trimming pared 7 bases from V and 1 base from J, leaving 16 bases between. The CDR3 runs to 15 residues. In nucleotides, the CDR3 is TGTGCCAGCAAGACGTCCGGGGTTAGGAACACTGAAGCTTTCTTT. Translation: CASKTSGVRNTEAFF.

In its sample, this clone was seen once. This rearrangement joins TRBV4-1 to TRBJ2-3; the D is unclear. The V end lost 5 bases, the J end lost 4 bases, and 22 bases lay between the germline ends. The germline V gene encodes CDR1 MGHRA and CDR2 YSYEKL. There are 17 residues in the CDR3. This CDR3 is CASSYGPPLAIADTQYF. CDR3 DNA sequence: TGCGCCAGCAGCTACGGACCTCCCCTGGCAATCGCAGATACGCAGTATTTT.

This clone was observed a few times. The rearrangement joins TRBV5-6 to TRBJ2-7, with 7 bases that match TRBD2. V shed 4 bases and J 6 bases; nucleotides not matched to a gene: 13. CDR3 length equals 15 residues. CDR1 is SGHDT, CDR2 YYEEEE, per germline. The DNA for the CDR3 is TGTGCCAGCAGCCGAAGACAGACACTAGCGTCCGAGCAGTACTTC. Its translation: CASSRRQTLASEQYF.

The chain has TRBV7-8 and TRBJ2-1; 14 positions match TRBD2. J gave up 15 bases and V 4 bases, and 11 bases lay outside the gene matches. Germline V CDR1 and CDR2: SGHVS, FQNEAQ. CDR3 length: 15 residues. The CDR3 region is CASSSTKGTSGRSFF. The DNA of the CDR3 is TGTGCCAGCAGCTCTACAAAGGGGACTAGCGGGAGATCGTTCTTC.

This chain uses TRBV5-6 with TRBJ1-2; perhaps TRBD1 as D (5 bases). The germline CDR1 and CDR2 sequences are SGHDT and YYEEEE. The CDR3 consists of 15 residues. Trimming shortened V by 4 bases and J by 4 bases, and 17 bases separated the two germline ends. CDR3 bases: TGTGCCAGCAGCCCACGGGGCAGGAGGTTCTATGGCTACACCTTC. Protein product: CASSPRGRRFYGYTF.

V usage is TRBV4-1 and J usage is TRBJ2-1, with D uncertain. CDR3 length equals 17 residues. Trimming cost V 4 bases and J 0 bases, with 16 bases left between them. Germline values: CDR1 MGHRA, CDR2 YSYEKL. The CDR3 loop is CASSLTGSADSYNEQFF. DNA of the CDR3: TGCGCCAGCAGCCTCACCGGAAGCGCCGACTCCTACAATGAGCAGTTCTTC.

This chain joins TRBV7-9 and TRBJ1-2; D unclear. Trimming cost V 3 bases and J 2 bases, with 7 bases left between them. The CDR3 spans 13 residues. CDR1 and CDR2 (germline): SEHNR, FQNEAQ (reference sequence). The CDR3 DNA sequence: TGTGCCAGCAGCTTTGCGGAAAACTATGGCTACACCTTC. Amino acids: CASSFAENYGYTF.

By share, this clone counts as medium-sized. The CDR3 DNA follows: TGTGCCAGTAGGGTGACCCTGGGACAGACGCAGTATTTT. It translates to CASRVTLGQTQYF. V and J are TRBV19 and TRBJ2-3; 7 bases agree with TRBD1. The germline CDR1 and CDR2 sequences are LNHDA and SQIVND (reference sequence). The V gene end was trimmed by 6 bases and the J gene end by 9 bases; junction bases not matched to a gene: 9. The CDR3 runs 13 residues. The whole variable domain, filled in from reference TRBV19 and TRBJ2-3, reads DGGITQSPKYLFRKEGQNVTLSCEQNLNHDAMYWYRQDPGQGLRLIYYSQIVNDFQKGDIAEGYSVSREKKESFPLTVTSAQKNPTAFYLCASRVTLGQTQYFGPGTRLTVL.

The rearrangement uses TRBV7-2 and TRBJ2-7; D is perhaps TRBD2 (5 bases). Trimming shortened V by 5 bases and J by 5 bases, and 13 bases separated the two germline ends. Per the germline V gene, CDR1 is SGHTA and CDR2 is FQGNSA. The CDR3 length is 13 residues. CDR3 nucleotide sequence: TGTGCCAGCAGCCCCGTGCGGGCCGACGAGCAGTACTTC. Its protein product is CASSPVRADEQYF. The full variable domain, in which reference TRBV7-2 and TRBJ2-7 provide the parts outside the CDR3, is GAGVSQSPSNKVTEKGKDVELRCDPISGHTALYWYRQSLGQGLEFLIYFQGNSAPDKSGLPSDRFSAERTGGSVSTLTIQRTQQEDSAVYLCASSPVRADEQYFGPGTRLTVT.

The V and J genes are TRBV9 and TRBJ2-1, with TRBD2 matching over 8 bases. Germline-derived CDR1 and CDR2 are SGDLS and YYNGEE. V lost 3 bases to trimming and J lost 8 bases; unmatched junction nucleotides: 4. The CDR3 covers 13 residues. The CDR3 bases are TGTGCCAGCAGCGAGGGGACTAGAGATGAGCAGTTCTTC. This sequence encodes CASSEGTRDEQFF.

By sample share, this clone is large. This chain connects TRBV6-5 to TRBJ1-2; 10 bases line up with TRBD1. The CDR3 loop spans 15 amino acids. The germline gives CDR1 MNHEY, CDR2 SVGAGI. V lost 0 bases to trimming and J lost 5 bases; unmatched junction nucleotides: 3. The CDR3 protein is CASSYSAGQGYGYTF. CDR3 nucleotides: TGTGCCAGCAGTTACTCCGCGGGACAGGGGTATGGCTACACCTTC.